This T cell receptor beta chain was profiled in a study of identical twins. TCRdb called the 5' RACE reads again in MiXCR, with one record for every CDR3 protein. This sample has roughly 250,000 distinct CDR3 sequences, with 7% to 8.5% found just once. The CDR3 runs to 11 residues. Germline loops: CDR1 MDHEN, CDR2 SYDVKM. Trimming left V 1 base short and J 7 bases short, with 4 bases between. The table lists this clonotype with many counts. The same data also went into a second study, on yellow fever vaccine responses in identical twins.

Sequencing input: CD8+ T cells sorted from blood. The sequence derives from a young woman in good health. The chain has TRBV28 and TRBJ1-1; D remains ambiguous. DNA for the CDR3: TGTGCCAGCAGTTTATCCGGTGAAGCTTTCTTT. Amino acids: CASSLSGEAFF.